Below, one T cell receptor beta chain is given with its context. This record comes from a study of blood T cell repertoires in COVID-19. V lost 6 bases and J 0 bases, leaving 12 bases between the germline ends. The CDR3 spans 15 residues. From germline, CDR1 is MNHEY and CDR2 SVGAGI. Some clones are missing from TCRdb's copy, which holds only in-frame ones; the method was immunoSEQ multiplex PCR. The sample consists of over 100,000 clones, approximately 84% of them appearing once. The source of this sequence is a woman between 45 and 60 years old with acute or convalescent COVID-19. The chain has TRBV6-5 and TRBJ1-3; tentative D call: TRBD1 (5 bases). Sequences were obtained from peripheral blood. CDR3 protein: CASRTASSSGNTIYF. The CDR3 DNA reads TGTGCCAGCAGGACAGCTTCTTCCTCTGGAAACACCATATATTTT.